This TCR beta chain derives from a study of blood T cell repertoires in COVID-19 (TCRdb year 2020). Broadly, across the study: Collaborator samples came from the United States, Italy and Spain and covered acute and convalescent phases of COVID-19. The prospective study material was composed of cDNA or gDNA derived from T cells, B-cell-depleted T cells, or PBMCs. Subjects who had been exposed to COVID-19, were actively infected with it, or had recovered from it provided the deeply sampled blood TCRbeta repertoires that made up the dataset. The repertoires were made available in a free public database intended to serve as a resource for research on the immune response to SARS-CoV-2. Samples came from the ongoing ImmuneRACE study (first 160 participants) plus 1,254 subjects from 6 global collaborators. Sample metadata almost always included a de-identified subject ID, COVID-19 status, age in years and sex. HLA class I and class II types, where available, came from metadata supplied by the sample provider rather than from assay-based typing.

What the authors observed across the whole study: How much clinical and demographic metadata was included differed by source and by participant, and the metadata was provided uncurated.

TCRbeta CDR3 regions were amplified from genomic DNA by means of the immunoSEQ Assay, a bias-controlled multiplex PCR. As for the original processing: The number of nucleated cells in each sample was estimated by amplification of reference gene primers within the assay. To quantify the absolute abundance of each unique TCRbeta CDR3 rearrangement, sequence reads were collapsed and filtered. For each sample, productive Simpson clonality was calculated as the square root of Simpson's diversity index over productive rearrangements. The table comes from immuneACCESS by way of TCRdb, which keeps in-frame sequences with V and J called. Part of the clones is missing from these tables; in studies checked, under half for an unresolved V gene and the rest for unknown reasons. The DNA was the basis for D and trimming; V, J and clone size are from that table. The sample table lists under 200,000 clones, around 81% of them with a count of one. Around 8.4% of the sample goes to the ten largest clones.

On this clone itself: Its antigen target is currently unknown. No much larger clonotype is one base removed from it; base qualities were not supplied.

At one collaborating source in Seattle, patients were enrolled during active infection and were followed longitudinally through the course of disease. Collaborating institutions collected whole blood in K2EDTA tubes following their own protocols. For TCRbeta analysis, collaborator samples were shipped as frozen whole blood, as isolated PBMCs, or as DNA extracted from either sample type. V drops 11 bases and J drops 2 bases, leaving 10 bases in between. The CDR3 starts with the cysteine, ends with the phenylalanine, and has 12 residues. The only DNA kept is the CDR3, 36 bases in frame from the first base. CDR1 and CDR2 were assigned from the germline V gene as MGHDK and SYGVNS.

The sequence derives from an elderly woman with COVID-19, enrolled during active disease. Sample: peripheral blood. Here the chain combines TRBV25-1 and TRBJ2-1; TRBD2 is perhaps the D gene, given 6 matching bases. The bases are TGTGCCTCGGGGGTCACCTACAATGAGCAGTTCTTC. Its protein reads: CASGVTYNEQFF.